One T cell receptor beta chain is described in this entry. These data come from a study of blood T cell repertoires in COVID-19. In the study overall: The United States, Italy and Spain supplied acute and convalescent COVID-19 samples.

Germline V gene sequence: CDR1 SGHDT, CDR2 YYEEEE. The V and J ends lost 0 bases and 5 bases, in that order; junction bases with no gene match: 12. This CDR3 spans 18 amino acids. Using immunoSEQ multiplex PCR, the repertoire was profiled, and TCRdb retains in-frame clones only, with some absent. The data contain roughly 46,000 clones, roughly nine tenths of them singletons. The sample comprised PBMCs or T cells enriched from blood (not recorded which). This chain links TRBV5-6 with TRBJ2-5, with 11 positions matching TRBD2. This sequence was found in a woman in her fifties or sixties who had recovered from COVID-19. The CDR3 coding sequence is TGTGCCAGCAGCTTGGTCGGAGGAGCTAGCGGGAGGCGGGAGACCCAGTACTTC. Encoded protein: CASSLVGGASGRRETQYF.